The clone carrying this T cell receptor (beta chain) appeared a single time. This record belongs to a study of blood T cell repertoires in COVID-19. Study-wide background: COVID-19 samples from acute and convalescent phases originated in the United States, Italy and Spain. Sources were T cells, B-cell-depleted T cells, or PBMCs; the material itself was cDNA or gDNA.

Patients of the Seattle cohort, enrolled during active infection, were followed longitudinally. Under the authors' procedure: Estimated nucleated cell counts came from reference gene primer amplification. Assay: immunoSEQ multiplex PCR; the TCRdb copy retains only in-frame clones and omits some. V, J and clone size reflect that table, while D and trimming were determined from the DNA. In the table there are 400,000 or so clones, around 90% of which are singletons. Germline CDR1 MNHNS, CDR2 SASEGT. This CDR3 has 14 amino acids. V lost 3 bases to trimming and J lost 4 bases; unmatched junction nucleotides: 4.

The chain recombines TRBV6-1 with TRBJ2-7, with 9 bases that match TRBD2. The sequenced sample consisted of peripheral blood. The TCR comes from a man aged 18 to 30 with COVID-19, enrolled during active disease. As DNA, the CDR3 is TGTGCCAGCAGTGATAGGACTAGCGTTTACGAGCAGTACTTC. The encoded protein is CASSDRTSVYEQYF.